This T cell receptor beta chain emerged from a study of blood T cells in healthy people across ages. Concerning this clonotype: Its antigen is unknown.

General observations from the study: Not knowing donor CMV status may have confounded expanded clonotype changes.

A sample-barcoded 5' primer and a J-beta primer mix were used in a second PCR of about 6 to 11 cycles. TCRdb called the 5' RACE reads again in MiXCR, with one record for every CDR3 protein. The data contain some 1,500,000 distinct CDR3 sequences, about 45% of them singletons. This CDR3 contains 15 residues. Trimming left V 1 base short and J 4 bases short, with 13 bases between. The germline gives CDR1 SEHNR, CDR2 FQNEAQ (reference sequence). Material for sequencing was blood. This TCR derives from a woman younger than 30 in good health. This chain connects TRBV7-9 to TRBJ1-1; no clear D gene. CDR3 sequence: CASSLVLGSPTEAFF. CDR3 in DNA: TGTGCCAGCAGCTTAGTTCTGGGGAGTCCCACTGAAGCTTTCTTT.